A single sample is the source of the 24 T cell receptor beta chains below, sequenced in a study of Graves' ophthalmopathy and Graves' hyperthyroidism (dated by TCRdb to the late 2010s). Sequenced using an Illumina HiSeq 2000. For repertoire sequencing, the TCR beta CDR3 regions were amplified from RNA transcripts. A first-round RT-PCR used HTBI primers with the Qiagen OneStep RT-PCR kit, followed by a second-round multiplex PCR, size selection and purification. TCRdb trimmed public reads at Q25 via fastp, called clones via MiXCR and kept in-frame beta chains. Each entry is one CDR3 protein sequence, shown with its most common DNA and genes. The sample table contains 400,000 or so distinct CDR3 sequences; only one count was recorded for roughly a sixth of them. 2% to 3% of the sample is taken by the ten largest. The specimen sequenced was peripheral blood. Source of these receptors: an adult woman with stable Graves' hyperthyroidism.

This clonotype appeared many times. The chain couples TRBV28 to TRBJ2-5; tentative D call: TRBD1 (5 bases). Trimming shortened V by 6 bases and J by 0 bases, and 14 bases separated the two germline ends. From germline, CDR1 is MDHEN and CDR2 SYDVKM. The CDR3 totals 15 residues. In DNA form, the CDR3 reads TGTGCCAGCAGCTTAAAAGGGGCATACCAAGAGACCCAGTACTTC. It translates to CASSLKGAYQETQYF.

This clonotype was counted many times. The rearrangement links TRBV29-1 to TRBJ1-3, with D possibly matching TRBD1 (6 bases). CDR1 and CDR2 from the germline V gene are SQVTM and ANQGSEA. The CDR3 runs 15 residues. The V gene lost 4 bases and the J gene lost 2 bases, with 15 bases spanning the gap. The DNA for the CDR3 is TGCAGCGTTGCGACAGGCTCTTTCGCTGGAAACACCATATATTTT. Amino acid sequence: CSVATGSFAGNTIYF.

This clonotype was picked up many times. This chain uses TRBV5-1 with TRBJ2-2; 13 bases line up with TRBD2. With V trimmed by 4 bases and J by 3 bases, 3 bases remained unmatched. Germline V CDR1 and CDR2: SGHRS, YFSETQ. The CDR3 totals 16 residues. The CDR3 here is CASSPGLAGDTGELFF. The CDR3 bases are TGCGCCAGCAGCCCAGGACTAGCGGGAGACACCGGGGAGCTGTTTTTT.

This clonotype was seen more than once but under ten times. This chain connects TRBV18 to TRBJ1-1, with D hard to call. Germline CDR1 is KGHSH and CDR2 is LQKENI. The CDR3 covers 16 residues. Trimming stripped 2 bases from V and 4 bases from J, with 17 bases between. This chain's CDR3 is CASSPRTRDFGTEAFF. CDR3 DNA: TGTGCCAGCTCACCAAGAACGAGGGATTTCGGCACTGAAGCTTTCTTT. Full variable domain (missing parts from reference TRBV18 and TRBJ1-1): NAGVMQNPRHLVRRRGQEARLRCSPMKGHSHVYWYRQLPEEGLKFMVYLQKENIIDESGMPKERFSAEFPKEGPSILRIQQVVRGDSAAYFCASSPRTRDFGTEAFFGQGTRLTVV.

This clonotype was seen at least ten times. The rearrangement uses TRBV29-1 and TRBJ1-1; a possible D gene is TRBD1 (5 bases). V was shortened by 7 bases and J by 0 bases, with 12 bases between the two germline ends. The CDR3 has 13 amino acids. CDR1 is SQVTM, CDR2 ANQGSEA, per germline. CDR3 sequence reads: CSAFREVNTEAFF. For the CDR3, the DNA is TGCAGCGCTTTCAGGGAGGTGAACACTGAAGCTTTCTTT.

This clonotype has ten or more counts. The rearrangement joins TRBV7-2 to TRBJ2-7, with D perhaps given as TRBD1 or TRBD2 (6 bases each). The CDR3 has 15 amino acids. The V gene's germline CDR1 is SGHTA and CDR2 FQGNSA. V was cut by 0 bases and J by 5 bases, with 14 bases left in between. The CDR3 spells CASSLAYTGADEQYF. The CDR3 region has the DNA TGTGCCAGCAGCTTAGCCTACACGGGGGCGGACGAGCAGTACTTC.

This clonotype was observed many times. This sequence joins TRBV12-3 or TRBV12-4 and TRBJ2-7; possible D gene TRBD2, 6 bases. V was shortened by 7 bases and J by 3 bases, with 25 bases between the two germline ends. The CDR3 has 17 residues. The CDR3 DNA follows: TGTGCCAGCACCCTCAATGGGTGGAGCGGGCATCTCTACGAGCAGTACTTC. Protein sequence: CASTLNGWSGHLYEQYF.

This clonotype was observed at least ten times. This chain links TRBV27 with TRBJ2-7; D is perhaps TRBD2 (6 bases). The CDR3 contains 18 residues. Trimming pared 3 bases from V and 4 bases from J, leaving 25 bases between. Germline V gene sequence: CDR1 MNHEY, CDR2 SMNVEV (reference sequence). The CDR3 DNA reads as TGTGCCAGCAGTTTTCTGGCGCCGATCCCGGGACTCCAGTACGAGCAGTACTTC. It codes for CASSFLAPIPGLQYEQYF.

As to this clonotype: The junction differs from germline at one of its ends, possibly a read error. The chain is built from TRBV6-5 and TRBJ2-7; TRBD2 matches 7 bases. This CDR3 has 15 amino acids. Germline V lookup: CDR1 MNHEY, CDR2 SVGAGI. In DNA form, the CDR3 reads TGTGCCAGCAGTTACAACTCCCGGGCGGGGGACGAGCAGTGCTTC. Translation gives CASSYNSRAGDEQCF.

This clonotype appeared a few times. The CDR3 DNA reads TGCGCCAGCAGCTTGGTACCAGGAGTGAACACTGAAGCTTTCTTT. Translated, it gives CASSLVPGVNTEAFF. The chain links TRBV5-1 to TRBJ1-1; D ambiguous. The V gene's germline CDR1 is SGHRS and CDR2 YFSETQ. V shed 0 bases and J shed 0 bases, with 9 bases lying between them. The CDR3 is 15 residues long.

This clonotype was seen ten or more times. This CDR3 is CAWSVLGAGRYGYTF. DNA of the CDR3: TGTGCCTGGAGTGTACTAGGGGCAGGGCGTTATGGCTACACCTTC. The rearrangement uses TRBV30 and TRBJ1-2, with D possibly matching TRBD1 (5 bases). This CDR3 is built from 15 residues. V was shortened by 0 bases and J by 5 bases, with 16 bases between the two germline ends. Germline assignment: CDR1 GTSNPN and CDR2 SVGIG (reference sequence).

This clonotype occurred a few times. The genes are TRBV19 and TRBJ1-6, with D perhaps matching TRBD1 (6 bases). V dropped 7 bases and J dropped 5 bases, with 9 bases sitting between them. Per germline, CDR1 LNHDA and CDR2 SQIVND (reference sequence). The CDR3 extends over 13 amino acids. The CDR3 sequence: CASKGGNNSPLHF. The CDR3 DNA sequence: TGTGCCAGTAAGGGGGGCAATAATTCACCCCTCCACTTT.

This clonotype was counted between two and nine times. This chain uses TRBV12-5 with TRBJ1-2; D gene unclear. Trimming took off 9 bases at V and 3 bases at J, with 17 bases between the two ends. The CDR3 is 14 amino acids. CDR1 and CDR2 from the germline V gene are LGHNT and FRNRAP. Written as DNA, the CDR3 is TGTGCTAGCAGACATCTCGGCAAGGACTATGGCTACACCTTC. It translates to CASRHLGKDYGYTF.

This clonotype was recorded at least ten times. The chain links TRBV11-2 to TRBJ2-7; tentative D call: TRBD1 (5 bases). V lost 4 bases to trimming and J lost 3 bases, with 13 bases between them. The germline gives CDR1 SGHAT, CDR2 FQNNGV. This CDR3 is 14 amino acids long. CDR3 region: CASSSWGGDYEQYF. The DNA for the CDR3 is TGTGCCAGCAGCTCCTGGGGCGGAGACTACGAGCAGTACTTC.

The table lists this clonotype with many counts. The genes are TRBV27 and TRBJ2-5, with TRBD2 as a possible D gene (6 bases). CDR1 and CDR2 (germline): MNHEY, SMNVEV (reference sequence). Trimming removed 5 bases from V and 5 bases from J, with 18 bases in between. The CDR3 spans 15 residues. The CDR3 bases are TGTGCCAGCAGTCATGGCATATGGAGGGAGGAGACCCAGTACTTC. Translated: CASSHGIWREETQYF.

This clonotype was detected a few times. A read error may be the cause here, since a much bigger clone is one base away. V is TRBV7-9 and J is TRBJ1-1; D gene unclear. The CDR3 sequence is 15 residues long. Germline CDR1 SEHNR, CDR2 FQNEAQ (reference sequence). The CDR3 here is CASSLGSGLNTESFF. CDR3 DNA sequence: TGTGCCAGCAGCTTAGGGTCCGGATTGAACACTGAATCTTTCTTT.

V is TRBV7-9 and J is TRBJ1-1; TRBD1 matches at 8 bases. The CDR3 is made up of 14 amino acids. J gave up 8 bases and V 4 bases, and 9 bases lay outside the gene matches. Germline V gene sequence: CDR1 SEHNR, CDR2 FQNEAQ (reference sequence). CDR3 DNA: TGTGCCAGCAGCTGGAGCGGGACAGGACGAGAAGCTTTCTTT. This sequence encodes CASSWSGTGREAFF.

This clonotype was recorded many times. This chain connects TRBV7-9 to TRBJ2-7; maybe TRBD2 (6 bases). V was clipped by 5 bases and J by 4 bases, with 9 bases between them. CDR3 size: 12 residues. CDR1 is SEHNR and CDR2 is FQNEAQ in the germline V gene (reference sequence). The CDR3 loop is CASSAGGYEQYF. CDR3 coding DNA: TGTGCCAGCAGCGCCGGGGGTTACGAGCAGTACTTC.

CDR3 DNA sequence: TGCGCCAGCAGCCCCGAAGGCCTGGGGGGCAATCAGCCCCAGCATTTT. This translates into CASSPEGLGGNQPQHF. This rearrangement joins TRBV5-1 to TRBJ1-5; tentative D call: TRBD1 (5 bases). There are 16 residues in the CDR3. With 4 bases removed from V and 2 bases from J, the gap between germline ends came to 16 bases. CDR1 and CDR2 from the germline V gene are SGHRS and YFSETQ.

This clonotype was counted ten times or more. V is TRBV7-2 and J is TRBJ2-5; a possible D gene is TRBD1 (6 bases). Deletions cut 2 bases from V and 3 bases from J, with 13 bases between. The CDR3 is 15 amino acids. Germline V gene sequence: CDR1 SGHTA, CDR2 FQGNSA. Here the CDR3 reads CASSLQTGREETQYF. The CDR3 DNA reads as TGTGCCAGCAGCTTACAAACAGGGCGAGAAGAGACCCAGTACTTC.

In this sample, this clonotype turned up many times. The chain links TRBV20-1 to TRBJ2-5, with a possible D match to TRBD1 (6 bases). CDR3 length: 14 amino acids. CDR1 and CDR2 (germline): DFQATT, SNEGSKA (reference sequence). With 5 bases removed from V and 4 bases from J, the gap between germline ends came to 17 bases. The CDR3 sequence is CSARLGTSLETQYF. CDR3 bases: TGCAGTGCTCGGTTGGGGACAAGCCTAGAGACCCAGTACTTC.

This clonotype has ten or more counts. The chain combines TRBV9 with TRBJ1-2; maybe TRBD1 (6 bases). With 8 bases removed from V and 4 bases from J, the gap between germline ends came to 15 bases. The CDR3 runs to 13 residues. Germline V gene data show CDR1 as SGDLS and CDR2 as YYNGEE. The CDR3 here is CASSLGQVYGYTF. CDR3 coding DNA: TGTGCCAGTAGCCTGGGACAAGTCTATGGCTACACCTTC.

The CDR3 sequence: CASSQDSRTSGNYEQYF. The CDR3, as DNA: TGCGCCAGCAGCCAAGATTCGAGGACTAGCGGGAACTACGAGCAGTACTTC. This chain joins TRBV4-3 and TRBJ2-7; 12 nucleotides agree with TRBD2. V dropped 0 bases and J dropped 3; count of bases not matched to a gene: 6. The length of the CDR3 is 17 residues. Germline CDR1 and CDR2: LGHNA and YSLEER.

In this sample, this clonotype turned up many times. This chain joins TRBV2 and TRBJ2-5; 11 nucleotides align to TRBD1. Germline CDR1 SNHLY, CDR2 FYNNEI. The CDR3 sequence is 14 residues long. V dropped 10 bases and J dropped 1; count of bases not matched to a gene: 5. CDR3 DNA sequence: TGTGCCAAGGGGGGGACAGGGGGCCAAGAGACCCAGTACTTC. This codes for CAKGGTGGQETQYF. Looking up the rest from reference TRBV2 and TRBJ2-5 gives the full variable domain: EPEVTQTPSHQVTQMGQEVILRCVPISNHLYFYWYRQILGQKVEFLVSFYNNEISEKSEIFDDQFSVERPDGSNFTLKIRSTKLEDSAMYFCAKGGTGGQETQYFGPGTRLLVL.